A single sample gave rise to the 30 T cell receptor beta chains below, sequenced in a study of T cells expressing NK-cell markers. After re-calling the 5' RACE reads, TCRdb lists one entry per CDR3 protein, DNA absent. Here the sample table reports 250,000 or so distinct CDR3 sequences. Sequenced sample: blood T cells: a sorted CD56 or NKG2C T cell subset, CD4+ or CD8+ T cells, or bulk PBMC T cells (not recorded which). The receptors here all came from a woman between 18 and 70 years old in good health.

This sequence joins TRBV7-2 and TRBJ1-2. Germline assignment: CDR1 SGHTA and CDR2 FQGNSA. The CDR3 contains 17 residues. This CDR3 reads CASSLALVPGTAYGYTF. The whole variable domain, filled in from reference TRBV7-2 and TRBJ1-2, reads GAGVSQSPSNKVTEKGKDVELRCDPISGHTALYWYRQSLGQGLEFLIYFQGNSAPDKSGLPSDRFSAERTGGSVSTLTIQRTQQEDSAVYLCASSLALVPGTAYGYTFGSGTRLTVV.

This chain connects TRBV20-1 to TRBJ2-4; the TCRdb call, TRBD2, lacks DNA for checking. CDR1 is DFQATT and CDR2 is SNEGSKA in the germline V gene (reference sequence). CDR3 size: 17 residues. The CDR3 here is CSARVGLAGVVKNIQYF.

The rearrangement uses TRBV20-1 and TRBJ1-1. The germline gives CDR1 DFQATT, CDR2 SNEGSKA (reference sequence). The CDR3 totals 14 residues. This CDR3 is CSARQRTVNTEAFF.

V and J are TRBV7-2 and TRBJ2-3. Per germline, CDR1 SGHTA and CDR2 FQGNSA. The CDR3 loop spans 14 amino acids. The CDR3 reads CASSLDGYTDTQYF.

The V gene is TRBV5-6, the J gene TRBJ2-1; with no DNA, the TCRdb D assignment of TRBD1 cannot be verified. Germline CDR1 is SGHDT and CDR2 is YYEEEE. The CDR3 runs 14 residues. The CDR3 loop reads CASSLGETRPEQFF.

This sequence joins TRBV10-3 and TRBJ1-1; TCRdb picks TRBD1, but there is no DNA to check that call. Germline V gives CDR1 ENHRY, CDR2 SYGVKD. The CDR3 is 15 amino acids. The CDR3 loop is CAISERAAGNTEAFF.

The chain employs TRBV19 and TRBJ2-7; no DNA is available, so the TRBD2 call from TCRdb remains unchecked. Per the germline V gene, CDR1 is LNHDA and CDR2 is SQIVND (reference sequence). The CDR3 has 16 amino acids. The CDR3 reads CASSAGTSGHSYEQYF.

The V call is TRBV12-3 or TRBV12-4, the J call TRBJ2-5; the D call of TRBD1 rests on TCRdb alone, since no DNA is present to check it. The CDR3 spans 15 residues. The CDR3 loop is CASSLQGAKGETQYF.

V gene TRBV28 combines with J gene TRBJ1-2. Germline values: CDR1 MDHEN, CDR2 SYDVKM. The CDR3 runs to 14 residues. The CDR3 loop reads CASSWSLGSYGYTF.

The chain employs TRBV28 and TRBJ1-5. CDR1 is MDHEN and CDR2 is SYDVKM in the germline V gene. This CDR3 has 12 amino acids. The CDR3 sequence: CASGDSNQPQHF.

The rearrangement joins TRBV20-1 to TRBJ1-2; TCRdb gives TRBD1 as the D gene, but with no DNA this cannot be confirmed. Per germline, CDR1 DFQATT and CDR2 SNEGSKA (reference sequence). The length of the CDR3 is 14 residues. Here the CDR3 reads CSATGTGGYYGYTF.

The CDR3 here is CASSFGGRSTDTQYF. V usage is TRBV12-3 or TRBV12-4 and J usage is TRBJ2-3; checking the TCRdb D call of TRBD1 is not possible without DNA. The CDR3 loop spans 15 amino acids.

The V and J genes are TRBV6-1 and TRBJ1-6; TCRdb picks TRBD1, but there is no DNA to check that call. Germline V CDR1 and CDR2: MNHNS, SASEGT. This CDR3 has 17 amino acids. Here the CDR3 reads CASSGTGQSSYNSPLHF.

The CDR3 protein is CASTDTGELFF. The chain combines TRBV19 with TRBJ2-2. The CDR3 has 11 residues. CDR1 and CDR2 from the germline V gene are LNHDA and SQIVND (reference sequence).

The J gene is TRBJ1-1, the V gene TRBV29-1; the D gene TCRdb calls, TRBD1, cannot be checked with no DNA. This CDR3 spans 12 amino acids. Germline lookup yields CDR1 SQVTM and CDR2 ANQGSEA. The CDR3 loop is CSAGQVNTEAFF.

The rearrangement links TRBV6-5 to TRBJ2-7. This CDR3 spans 16 amino acids. Germline V lookup: CDR1 MNHEY, CDR2 SVGAGI. CDR3 sequence: CASSYSPEKISYEQYF.

The chain recombines TRBV7-9 with TRBJ2-1; as DNA is missing, the TRBD2 call by TCRdb cannot be tested. The germline CDR1 and CDR2 sequences are SEHNR and FQNEAQ (reference sequence). The CDR3 is 14 amino acids. CDR3 sequence reads: CASSLLAEDNEQFF.

V and J are TRBV10-3 and TRBJ2-3; TCRdb names TRBD1, which stays unverified in the absence of DNA. There are 15 residues in the CDR3. Germline-derived CDR1 and CDR2 are ENHRY and SYGVKD. The CDR3 loop is CAITPRGVLTDTQYF.

The V call is TRBV19, the J call TRBJ2-3; the TRBD1 assignment by TCRdb is unverifiable without DNA. The CDR3 totals 16 residues. In germline, CDR1 is LNHDA, CDR2 SQIVND (reference sequence). The CDR3: CASSGQGTAARDTQYF.

This chain joins TRBV4-3 and TRBJ1-2; the TRBD1 assignment by TCRdb is unverifiable without DNA. This CDR3 is 14 amino acids long. The V gene's germline CDR1 is LGHNA and CDR2 YSLEER. This chain's CDR3 is CASSQVQDRGGYTF.

The rearrangement uses TRBV4-3 and TRBJ2-3; TCRdb indicates TRBD2, and absent DNA this call remains unverified. The germline CDR1 and CDR2 sequences are LGHNA and YSLEER. The CDR3 consists of 16 residues. The CDR3 sequence is CASSQDGPLIGDTQYF.

The genes are TRBV6-2 or TRBV6-3 and TRBJ1-2; TCRdb indicates TRBD1, and absent DNA this call remains unverified. CDR3 length: 12 amino acids. Per germline, CDR1 MNHEY and CDR2 SVGEGT. The CDR3: CASTSTGGGYTF.

This chain uses TRBV6-6 with TRBJ2-5; TCRdb outputs TRBD1, but without DNA this stays unchecked. Germline CDR1 is MNHNY and CDR2 is SVGAGI (reference sequence). This CDR3 is built from 12 residues. CDR3: CASKGAQETQYF.

The chain is built from TRBV4-3 and TRBJ1-4. This CDR3 comprises 14 residues. The germline V gene has CDR1 LGHNA and CDR2 YSLEER. The CDR3 region is CASSQGRQNEKLFF.

The gene calls are TRBV15 and TRBJ2-1; absent DNA, TCRdb's TRBD1 call cannot be checked. CDR1 is LNHNV, CDR2 YYDKDF, per germline (reference sequence). The CDR3 has 13 residues. CDR3: CATSSRHPGEQFF.

This chain uses TRBV6-2 or TRBV6-3 with TRBJ2-2; the TRBD2 assignment by TCRdb is unverifiable without DNA. The CDR3 totals 16 residues. Germline CDR1 and CDR2: MNHEY and SVGEGT. The CDR3 here is CASSYRRARATGELFF.

The CDR3 region is CSARNGQGVRGYTF. The rearrangement links TRBV20-1 to TRBJ1-2; TCRdb's D call, TRBD1, is unchecked because there is no DNA. CDR1 is DFQATT, CDR2 SNEGSKA, per germline (reference sequence). The CDR3 spans 14 residues.

The J gene is TRBJ2-2, the V gene TRBV7-3; the TCRdb D gene call, TRBD1, has no DNA to confirm it. The CDR3 length is 16 residues. Germline CDR1 is SGHTA and CDR2 is FQGTGA. CDR3 sequence: CASSLTGGPGTGELFF.

The chain is built from TRBV10-3 and TRBJ2-7. There are 11 residues in the CDR3. Germline V lookup: CDR1 ENHRY, CDR2 SYGVKD. The CDR3 is CAILDTYEQYF.

This rearrangement joins TRBV9 to TRBJ1-2; as DNA is missing, the TRBD1 call by TCRdb cannot be tested. The germline V gene encodes CDR1 SGDLS and CDR2 YYNGEE. CDR3 length: 15 residues. The CDR3 region is CASSVIGDRNYGYTF.